This T cell receptor beta chain stems from a study of cytotoxic CD8 clonotypes in ibrutinib-treated CLL. Whole-study findings and limits: Higher circulating CD8+ T-cell counts strongly accompanied higher baseline clonality, above age-matched healthy donors.

CDR1 and CDR2 (germline): SGHTA, FQGNSA. The J segment lost 0 bases and the V segment lost 4 bases, leaving 5 bases of the junction unmatched. The CDR3 runs to 15 residues. Method: immunoSEQ multiplex PCR; TCRdb's copy keeps in-frame clones and lacks some. The table lists 50,000 to 70,000 clones, 54% of them singletons. Notes on this clone: Antigen: not known.

The TCR sequence derives from a human donor with chronic lymphocytic leukemia. V gene TRBV7-2 combines with J gene TRBJ1-1, with 7 positions matching TRBD1. The source was PBMCs, collected at disease progression, from a patient treated with ibrutinib. The CDR3 DNA follows: TGTGCCAGCAGCTCACAGACAGGGATGAACACTGAAGCTTTCTTT. Translating it yields CASSSQTGMNTEAFF.